The 13 T cell receptor beta chains given below trace back to one sample, sequenced in a study of T cell responses to AZD1222 COVID-19 vaccine. Repertoires were generated with immunoSEQ multiplex PCR, while TCRdb's copy carries only in-frame clones and drops some. The sample shows about 110,000 clones, over 75% of them seen only once. The material sequenced was peripheral blood, taken on day 0 of MenACWY control vaccination. These receptors were collected from an adult in good health.

The CDR3 region is CASSLGTSSAEQFF. The DNA of the CDR3 is TGTGCCAGCAGCTTAGGGACTAGTTCTGCCGAGCAGTTCTTC. This chain joins TRBV7-3 and TRBJ2-1; 8 bases agree with TRBD2. Germline values: CDR1 SGHTA, CDR2 FQGTGA. This CDR3 comprises 14 residues. The V gene end was trimmed by 2 bases and the J gene end by 10 bases; junction bases not matched to a gene: 7.

The chain employs TRBV6-5 and TRBJ1-2; D unclear. The V end lost 0 bases, the J end lost 0 bases, and 5 bases lay between the germline ends. Germline assignment: CDR1 MNHEY and CDR2 SVGAGI. This CDR3 comprises 14 residues. The CDR3 coding sequence is TGTGCCAGCAGTTACTCCGCCGCTAACTATGGCTACACCTTC. The encoded protein is CASSYSAANYGYTF.

V usage is TRBV30 and J usage is TRBJ1-3, with D hard to call. The V end was cut by 0 bases, the J end by 4 bases, with 13 bases between. Germline CDR1 reads GTSNPN; CDR2 reads SVGIG (reference sequence). The CDR3 consists of 15 residues. The CDR3 region is CAWSVGLLLGNTIYF. The CDR3 nucleotides read TGTGCCTGGAGTGTAGGTTTGTTGCTAGGAAACACCATATATTTT. The whole variable domain, filled in from reference TRBV30 and TRBJ1-3, reads SQTIHQWPATLVQPVGSPLSLECTVEGTSNPNLYWYRQAAGRGLQLLFYSVGIGQISSEVPQNLSASRPQDRQFILSSKKLLLSDSGFYLCAWSVGLLLGNTIYFGEGSWLTVV.

This clone appeared once. V and J are TRBV6-5 and TRBJ2-2; 10 bases fit TRBD1. This CDR3 comprises 14 residues. Per germline, CDR1 MNHEY and CDR2 SVGAGI. Trimming at V came to 5 bases and at J to 7 bases, leaving 4 bases not matched to a gene. CDR3 nucleotide sequence: TGTGCCAGCAGTAGACAGGGGGCTCACGGGGAGCTGTTTTTT. As protein: CASSRQGAHGELFF.

The J gene is TRBJ1-5, the V gene TRBV7-8; D is possibly TRBD1 (6 bases). Germline V gene lookup returns CDR1 SGHVS and CDR2 FQNEAQ. The ends were cut back, 5 bases at V and 2 bases at J, with 16 bases in the middle. The CDR3 extends over 16 amino acids. CDR3 DNA sequence: TGTGCCAGCAGCCCAATGGGGGGGCGAGGCAATCAGCCCCAGCATTTT. Its protein is CASSPMGGRGNQPQHF. Full variable domain (remainder filled in from reference TRBV7-8 and TRBJ1-5): GAGVSQSPRYKVAKRGQDVALRCDPISGHVSLFWYQQALGQGPEFLTYFQNEAQLDKSGLPSDRFFAERPEGSVSTLKIQRTQQEDSAVYLCASSPMGGRGNQPQHFGDGTRLSIL.

The chain carries TRBV4-3 and TRBJ1-1; D gene ambiguous. Germline values: CDR1 LGHNA, CDR2 YSLEER. V was clipped by 0 bases and J by 7 bases, with 9 bases between them. CDR3 length equals 13 residues. The CDR3 region is CASSQDVGVEAFF. The CDR3 DNA reads as TGCGCCAGCAGCCAAGATGTCGGCGTTGAAGCTTTCTTT.

The J gene is TRBJ2-7, the V gene TRBV7-2; no firm D call. The V gene lost 7 bases and the J gene lost 4 bases, with 17 bases spanning the gap. Germline V gene sequence: CDR1 SGHTA, CDR2 FQGNSA. CDR3 length: 14 residues. CDR3 loop: CASTLRRGAYEQYF. The CDR3 coding sequence is TGTGCCAGCACCCTGAGGAGAGGTGCGTACGAGCAGTACTTC.

The rearrangement links TRBV15 to TRBJ1-1; D might be TRBD1 (5 bases). Germline-derived CDR1 and CDR2 are LNHNV and YYDKDF (reference sequence). This CDR3 comprises 13 residues. Deletions cut 1 base from V and 6 bases from J, with 9 bases between. CDR3 amino acids: CATSRGGRAEAFF. The CDR3 bases are TGTGCCACCAGCAGAGGGGGACGGGCTGAAGCTTTCTTT.

The rearrangement joins TRBV30 to TRBJ2-1; D is possibly TRBD1 (5 bases). The CDR3 covers 13 residues. The V gene's germline CDR1 is GTSNPN and CDR2 SVGIG (reference sequence). V was trimmed by 2 bases and J by 3 bases, leaving 8 bases between them. The CDR3 DNA sequence: TGTGCCTGGAGTAGAGACAGCTACAATGAGCAGTTCTTC. Amino acids: CAWSRDSYNEQFF.

The V and J genes are TRBV19 and TRBJ2-1; weak D call: TRBD1 (6 bases). Germline CDR1 and CDR2: LNHDA and SQIVND (reference sequence). Deletions cut 5 bases from V and 4 bases from J, with 21 bases between. The CDR3 length is 17 residues. The CDR3 loop is CASSQQRRTVTYNEQFF. In DNA, the CDR3 is TGTGCCAGTAGTCAACAGAGGAGGACAGTTACTTACAATGAGCAGTTCTTC.

The CDR3 region is CASSYSGGEGTQYF. CDR3 bases: TGTGCCAGCAGTTACTCGGGTGGGGAGGGGACCCAGTACTTC. The rearrangement uses TRBV6-5 and TRBJ2-5, with 7 nucleotides matching TRBD2. Trimming removed 0 bases from V and 7 bases from J; junction bases left unmatched: 5. CDR3 length equals 14 residues. CDR1 MNHEY and CDR2 SVGAGI come from the germline V gene.

The chain is built from TRBV12-3 or TRBV12-4 and TRBJ2-7, with TRBD1 identical over 7 bases. With 5 bases clipped from V and 7 bases from J, the junction kept 8 bases outside the gene matches. The CDR3 extends over 13 amino acids. The CDR3 spells CASSGTAVREQYF. As DNA, the CDR3 is TGTGCCAGCAGTGGGACAGCTGTAAGGGAGCAGTACTTC.

The chain employs TRBV3-1 (or the pseudogene TRBV3-2) and TRBJ1-5; 7 bases map to TRBD1. The CDR3 runs to 14 residues. Trimming took 5 bases from V and 4 from J; bases not matched to a gene: 5. CDR1 LGHDT and CDR2 YNNKEL come from the germline V gene (reference sequence). CDR3 protein: CASSLGQTNQPQHF. The CDR3 coding sequence is TGTGCCAGCAGCTTGGGACAGACGAATCAGCCCCAGCATTTT.